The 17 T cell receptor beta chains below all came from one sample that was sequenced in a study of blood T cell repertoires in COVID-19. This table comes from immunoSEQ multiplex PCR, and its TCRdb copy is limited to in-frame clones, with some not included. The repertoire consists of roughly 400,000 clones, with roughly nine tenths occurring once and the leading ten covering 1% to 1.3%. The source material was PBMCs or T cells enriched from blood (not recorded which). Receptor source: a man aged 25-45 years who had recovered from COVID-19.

The CDR3 spells CASSQTTGADSPLHF. In nucleotides, the CDR3 is TGTGCCAGCTCACAAACAACAGGGGCTGATTCACCCCTCCACTTT. V usage is TRBV18 and J usage is TRBJ1-6, with TRBD1 matching 7 bases. Germline values: CDR1 KGHSH, CDR2 LQKENI. V lost 4 bases and J lost 8; bases outside the gene matches: 8. This CDR3 is built from 15 residues.

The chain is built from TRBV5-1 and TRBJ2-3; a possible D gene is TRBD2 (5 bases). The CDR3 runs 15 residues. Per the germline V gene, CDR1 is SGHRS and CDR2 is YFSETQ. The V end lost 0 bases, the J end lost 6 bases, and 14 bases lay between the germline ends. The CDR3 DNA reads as TGCGCCAGCAGCTTGGGGGGAGCTGATTTCGATACGCAGTATTTT. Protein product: CASSLGGADFDTQYF.

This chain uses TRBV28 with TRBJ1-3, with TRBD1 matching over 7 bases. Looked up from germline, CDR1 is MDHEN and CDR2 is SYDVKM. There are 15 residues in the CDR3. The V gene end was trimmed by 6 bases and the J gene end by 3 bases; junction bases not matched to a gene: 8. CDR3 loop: CASRGQSALGNTIYF. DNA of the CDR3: TGTGCCAGCAGGGGACAGTCGGCTCTTGGAAACACCATATATTTT.

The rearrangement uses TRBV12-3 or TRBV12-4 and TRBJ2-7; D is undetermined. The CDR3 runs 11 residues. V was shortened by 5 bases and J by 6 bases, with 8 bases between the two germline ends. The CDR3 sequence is CASSTRSEQYF. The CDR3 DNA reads TGTGCCAGCAGTACGCGAAGCGAGCAGTACTTC.

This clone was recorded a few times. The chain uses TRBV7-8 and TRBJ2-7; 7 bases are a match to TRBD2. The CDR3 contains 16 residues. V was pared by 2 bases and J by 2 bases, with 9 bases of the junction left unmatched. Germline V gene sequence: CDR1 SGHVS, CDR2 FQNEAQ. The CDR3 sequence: CASSLLAVEAPYEQYF. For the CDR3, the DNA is TGTGCCAGCAGCTTACTAGCGGTCGAAGCTCCCTACGAGCAGTACTTC. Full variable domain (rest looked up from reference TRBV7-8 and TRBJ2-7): GAGVSQSPRYKVAKRGQDVALRCDPISGHVSLFWYQQALGQGPEFLTYFQNEAQLDKSGLPSDRFFAERPEGSVSTLKIQRTQQEDSAVYLCASSLLAVEAPYEQYFGPGTRLTVT.

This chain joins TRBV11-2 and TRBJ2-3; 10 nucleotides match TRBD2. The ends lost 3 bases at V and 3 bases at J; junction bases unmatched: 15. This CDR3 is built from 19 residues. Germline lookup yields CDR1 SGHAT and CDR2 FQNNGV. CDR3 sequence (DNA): TGTGCCAGCAGCTTGCTCTTTGGGACTAGCGCGACGGGTACAGATACGCAGTATTTT. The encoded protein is CASSLLFGTSATGTDTQYF.

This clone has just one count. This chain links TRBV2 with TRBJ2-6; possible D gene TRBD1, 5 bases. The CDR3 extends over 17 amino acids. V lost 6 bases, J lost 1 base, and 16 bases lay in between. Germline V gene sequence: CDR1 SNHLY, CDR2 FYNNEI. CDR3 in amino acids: CASRWTFISSGANVLTF. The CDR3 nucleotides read TGTGCCAGCAGGTGGACATTCATCTCTTCTGGGGCCAACGTCCTGACTTTC.

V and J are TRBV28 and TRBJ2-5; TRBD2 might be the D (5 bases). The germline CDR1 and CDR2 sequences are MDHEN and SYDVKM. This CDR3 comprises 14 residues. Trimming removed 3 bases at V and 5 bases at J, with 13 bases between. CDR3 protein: CASSLQAEVETQYF. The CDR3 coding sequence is TGTGCCAGCAGTTTGCAGGCGGAGGTGGAGACCCAGTACTTC.

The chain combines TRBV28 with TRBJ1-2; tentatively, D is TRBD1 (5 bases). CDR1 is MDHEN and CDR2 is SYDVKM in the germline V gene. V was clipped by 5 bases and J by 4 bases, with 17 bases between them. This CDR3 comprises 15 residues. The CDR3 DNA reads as TGTGCCAGCAGTGCCACCCGGGGAGGGGCCTATGGCTACACCTTC. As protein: CASSATRGGAYGYTF.

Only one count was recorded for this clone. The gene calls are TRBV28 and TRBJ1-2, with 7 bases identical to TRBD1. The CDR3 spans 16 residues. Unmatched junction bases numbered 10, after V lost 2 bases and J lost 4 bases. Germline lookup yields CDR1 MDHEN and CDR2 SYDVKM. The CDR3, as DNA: TGTGCCAGCAGTTTAACGGAGGACAGGAAGTCCTATGGCTACACCTTC. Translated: CASSLTEDRKSYGYTF.

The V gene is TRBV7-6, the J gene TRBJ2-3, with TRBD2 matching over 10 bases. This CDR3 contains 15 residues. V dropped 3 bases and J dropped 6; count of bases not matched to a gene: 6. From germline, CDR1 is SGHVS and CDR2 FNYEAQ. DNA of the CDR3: TGTGCCAGCAGCTTGGCTAGCGGGAGTTTCGATACGCAGTATTTT. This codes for CASSLASGSFDTQYF.

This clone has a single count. The CDR3 bases are TGTGCCAGCTCACGACAGGGTCTTGTCGAGACCCAGTACTTC. Its translation: CASSRQGLVETQYF. The rearrangement links TRBV18 to TRBJ2-5; 7 positions match TRBD1. V lost 4 bases to trimming and J lost 5 bases; unmatched junction nucleotides: 7. The CDR3 loop spans 14 amino acids. The germline V gene has CDR1 KGHSH and CDR2 LQKENI.

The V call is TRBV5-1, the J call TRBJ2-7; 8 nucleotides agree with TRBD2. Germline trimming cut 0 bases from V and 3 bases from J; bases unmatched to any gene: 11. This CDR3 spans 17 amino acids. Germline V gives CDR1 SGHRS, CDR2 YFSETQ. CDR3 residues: CASSLGVGSGRVYEQYF. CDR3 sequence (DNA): TGCGCCAGCAGCTTGGGGGTCGGGAGCGGGAGAGTCTACGAGCAGTACTTC.

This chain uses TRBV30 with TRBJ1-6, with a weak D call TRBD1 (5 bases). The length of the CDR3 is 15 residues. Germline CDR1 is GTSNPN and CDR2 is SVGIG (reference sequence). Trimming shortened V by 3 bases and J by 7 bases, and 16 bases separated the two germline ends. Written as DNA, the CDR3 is TGTGCCTGGAGGTTGACAGAACTTTGGAATTCACCCCTCCACTTT. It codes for CAWRLTELWNSPLHF.

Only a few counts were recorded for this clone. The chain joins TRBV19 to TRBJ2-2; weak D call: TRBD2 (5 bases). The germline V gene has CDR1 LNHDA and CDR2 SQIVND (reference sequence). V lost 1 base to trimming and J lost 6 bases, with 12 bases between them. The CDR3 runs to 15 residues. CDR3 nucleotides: TGTGCCAGTAGTATAGGTGAGGGAGCAGCCGGGGAGCTGTTTTTT. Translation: CASSIGEGAAGELFF.

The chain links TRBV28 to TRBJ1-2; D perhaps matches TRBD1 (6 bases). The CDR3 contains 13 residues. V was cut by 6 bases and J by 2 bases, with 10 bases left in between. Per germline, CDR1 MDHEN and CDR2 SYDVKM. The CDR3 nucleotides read TGTGCCAGCAGCCCCGGACAGAACTATGGCTACACCTTC. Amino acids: CASSPGQNYGYTF.

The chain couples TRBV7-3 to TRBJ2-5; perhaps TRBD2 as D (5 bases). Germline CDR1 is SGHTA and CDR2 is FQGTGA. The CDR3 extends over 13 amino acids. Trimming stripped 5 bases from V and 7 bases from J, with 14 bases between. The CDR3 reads CASSPGEGRTQYF. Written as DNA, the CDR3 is TGTGCCAGCAGCCCGGGCGAGGGTCGGACCCAGTACTTC.